This TCR beta chain was retrieved from a study of T cells after yellow fever vaccination. V lost 6 bases and J lost 6, with 8 bases in between. Germline V gene sequence: CDR1 SGHAT, CDR2 FQDESV (reference sequence). The CDR3 is made up of 11 amino acids. This clonotype has just a few counts. What it binds is not known. TCRdb re-called the 5' RACE reads through MiXCR, storing one row per CDR3 protein. This table holds 300,000 to 400,000 distinct CDR3 sequences, approximately 12% found once. Study-wide points: The CD4 compartment and the CD8 compartment contained a small share of clonotypes in common. Abundant bulk-derived clonotypes could contaminate FACS-sorted repertoires.

This rearrangement joins TRBV11-1 to TRBJ1-2; a possible D gene is TRBD1 (6 bases). The source was CD4+ T cells sorted from PBMCs, collected 15 days after the yellow fever booster vaccination. This TCR derives from a man between 18 and 35 years old who received the YFV17D yellow fever vaccine. The CDR3 protein is CASRDSDGYTF. CDR3 nucleotide sequence: TGTGCCAGCAGGGACAGTGATGGCTACACCTTC.